This T cell receptor (beta chain) was recorded in a study of blood T cell repertoires in COVID-19. Across the whole study: There were acute and convalescent COVID-19 samples, and they came from the United States, Italy and Spain. Nucleic acid was either cDNA or gDNA, and it came from T cells, B-cell-depleted T cells, or PBMCs.

Concerning this clone: Other DNA variants within this sample encode the same CDR3.

Per the original methods: Amplification from reference gene primers served as the basis for estimated nucleated cell counts. Assay used: immunoSEQ multiplex PCR; TCRdb lists only in-frame clones, some missing. V and J calls and clone size follow that table, whereas D and trimming were derived from the DNA. The table lists 65,000 to 70,000 clones, 79% of them singletons. The clonotype was recovered from a woman aged 55-69 years with acute or convalescent COVID-19. Sequencing was done on a sample of peripheral blood.

Written as DNA, the CDR3 is TGTGCCAGCAGCGTTTTGGACAGGTCCTACGAGCAGTACTTC. This encodes CASSVLDRSYEQYF. The V and J genes are TRBV9 and TRBJ2-7; 7 nucleotides align to TRBD1. V shed 2 bases and J 1 base; nucleotides not matched to a gene: 3. The CDR3 totals 14 residues. Germline CDR1 SGDLS, CDR2 YYNGEE.